This T cell receptor beta chain was sequenced during a study of control samples from healthy donors and cancer patients. Measured with immunoSEQ multiplex PCR; TCRdb has only the in-frame clones, and not every one. The sample holds about 22,000 clones, approximately 80% seen once. This CDR3 spans 18 amino acids. The ends were cut back, 4 bases at V and 0 bases at J, with 19 bases in the middle. Germline V lookup: CDR1 LGHDT, CDR2 YNNKEL (reference sequence). Sample: PBMCs. V and J are TRBV3-1 (or the pseudogene TRBV3-2) and TRBJ1-3; tentative D call: TRBD1 (6 bases). The sequence was collected from a man aged 55 to 69 with head and neck cancer. CDR3 protein: CASSLLQGWTASGNTIYF. DNA for the CDR3: TGTGCCAGCAGCCTCCTACAGGGTTGGACAGCCTCTGGAAACACCATATATTTT.